These 14 T cell receptor beta chains were sequenced from one sample in a study of cytomegalovirus exposure and HLA in healthy donors. The PCR used 60 Vbeta and 13 Jbeta primers. Profiling relied on immunoSEQ multiplex PCR, and the TCRdb table lists in-frame clones only, not all of them. The table lists 110,000 or so clones, under 85% of them singletons. Sequences were obtained from PBMCs. The receptor source for this set is a young man in good health and CMV-seropositive.

The chain links TRBV27 to TRBJ2-4; TRBD1 agrees at 7 bases. Per germline, CDR1 MNHEY and CDR2 SMNVEV (reference sequence). V was clipped by 5 bases and J by 0 bases; unmatched bases: 7. The CDR3 runs 16 residues. In DNA, the CDR3 is TGTGCCAGCAGTCCAGGGACAGCTCAAGCCAAAAACATTCAGTACTTC. Translating gives CASSPGTAQAKNIQYF.

This chain connects TRBV10-3 to TRBJ2-7, with TRBD1 matching 7 bases. V gave up 4 bases and J gave up 0 bases; unmatched junction bases: 3. CDR1 and CDR2 from the germline V gene are ENHRY and SYGVKD. CDR3 length: 14 amino acids. The DNA of the CDR3 is TGTGCCATCAGTGGGACAGGTAACTCCTACGAGCAGTACTTC. It is translated as CAISGTGNSYEQYF.

This clone appeared a few times. The chain recombines TRBV6-1 with TRBJ1-2, with 10 nucleotides matching TRBD1. The germline CDR1 and CDR2 sequences are MNHNS and SASEGT. CDR3 length: 14 residues. Trimming took 1 base from V and 5 from J; bases not matched to a gene: 1. The CDR3 reads CASSEGTGGYGYTF. In DNA form, the CDR3 reads TGTGCCAGCAGTGAAGGGACAGGGGGGTATGGCTACACCTTC.

In its sample, this clone was seen a few times. V gene TRBV29-1 combines with J gene TRBJ2-7, with D possibly matching TRBD1 (6 bases). The CDR3 spans 15 residues. The germline CDR1 and CDR2 sequences are SQVTM and ANQGSEA. The germline V and J ends were trimmed by 0 bases and 0 bases, with 12 bases remaining between them. CDR3 coding DNA: TGCAGCGTTGAAGATAACAGGGAAAGCTCCTACGAGCAGTACTTC. This gives the protein CSVEDNRESSYEQYF.

The CDR3 sequence: CASSENTGTANTEAFF. The CDR3 DNA reads TGCGCCAGCAGTGAGAATACCGGGACAGCAAACACTGAAGCTTTCTTT. V and J are TRBV10-1 and TRBJ1-1, with TRBD1 matching 7 bases. Looked up from germline, CDR1 is WNHNN and CDR2 is SYGVQD (reference sequence). V dropped 2 bases and J dropped 2; count of bases not matched to a gene: 8. The CDR3 totals 16 residues.

The chain has TRBV19 and TRBJ2-1, with 13 nucleotides matching TRBD2. CDR3 length: 17 residues. Germline trimming cut 4 bases from V and 7 bases from J; bases unmatched to any gene: 10. Per the germline V gene, CDR1 is LNHDA and CDR2 is SQIVND (reference sequence). The CDR3: CASSTRLAGGLWNEQFF. CDR3 coding DNA: TGTGCCAGTAGTACCCGACTAGCGGGGGGCCTATGGAATGAGCAGTTCTTC. The full variable domain, in which reference TRBV19 and TRBJ2-1 provide the parts outside the CDR3, is DGGITQSPKYLFRKEGQNVTLSCEQNLNHDAMYWYRQDPGQGLRLIYYSQIVNDFQKGDIAEGYSVSREKKESFPLTVTSAQKNPTAFYLCASSTRLAGGLWNEQFFGPGTRLTVL.

The sample holds a few counts of this clone. The rearrangement uses TRBV27 and TRBJ2-1, with TRBD2 identical over 8 bases. With 7 bases clipped from V and 0 bases from J, the junction kept 2 bases outside the gene matches. CDR3 length: 14 amino acids. CDR1 and CDR2 (germline): MNHEY, SMNVEV (reference sequence). CDR3 nucleotide sequence: TGTGCCAGCATCCGGGGGGGCTCCTACAATGAGCAGTTCTTC. It yields the protein CASIRGGSYNEQFF.

This clone was counted between two and nine times. The chain carries TRBV10-3 and TRBJ2-7; perhaps TRBD2 as D (5 bases). The CDR3 loop spans 13 amino acids. V lost 8 bases and J lost 1, with 12 bases in between. Germline V CDR1 and CDR2: ENHRY, SYGVKD. CDR3 bases: TGTGCCATCTGGGGAGCGGAATCCTACGAGCAGTACTTC. This translates into CAIWGAESYEQYF.

The chain links TRBV2 to TRBJ2-5, with 12 bases identical to TRBD2. V gave up 7 bases and J gave up 4 bases; unmatched junction bases: 7. The CDR3 contains 15 residues. Germline-derived CDR1 and CDR2 are SNHLY and FYNNEI. The CDR3 loop reads CASTRLAGVIETQYF. The CDR3 DNA sequence: TGTGCCAGCACGCGACTAGCGGGGGTGATAGAGACCCAGTACTTC. The full variable domain, its missing parts supplied by reference TRBV2 and TRBJ2-5, is EPEVTQTPSHQVTQMGQEVILRCVPISNHLYFYWYRQILGQKVEFLVSFYNNEISEKSEIFDDQFSVERPDGSNFTLKIRSTKLEDSAMYFCASTRLAGVIETQYFGPGTRLLVL.

V and J are TRBV7-9 and TRBJ1-1; 8 bases match TRBD1. J was trimmed by 6 bases and V by 4 bases; bases with no gene match: 10. CDR1 and CDR2 (germline): SEHNR, FQNEAQ (reference sequence). This CDR3 region has 15 residues. The CDR3 sequence is CASSSVRQGFAEAFF. As DNA, the CDR3 is TGTGCCAGCAGCTCCGTCAGACAGGGGTTTGCTGAAGCTTTCTTT.

The chain recombines TRBV5-6 with TRBJ1-5, with D possibly matching TRBD1 (5 bases). The germline CDR1 and CDR2 sequences are SGHDT and YYEEEE. The V end lost 2 bases, the J end lost 2 bases, and 11 bases lay between the germline ends. This CDR3 comprises 15 residues. The CDR3 sequence: CASSFRGSGNQPQHF. Written as DNA, the CDR3 is TGTGCCAGCAGCTTTAGGGGAAGTGGCAATCAGCCCCAGCATTTT.

In its sample, this clone was seen a few times. This chain links TRBV10-3 with TRBJ2-2; the D gene is possibly TRBD2 (6 bases). V lost 3 bases, J lost 4 bases, and 12 bases lay in between. Germline V gene data show CDR1 as ENHRY and CDR2 as SYGVKD. This CDR3 is built from 15 residues. The CDR3 DNA reads TGTGCCATCAGTGATTTACTAGCTGCCACCGGGGAGCTGTTTTTT. This codes for CAISDLLAATGELFF.

V usage is TRBV6-5 and J usage is TRBJ1-6, with a possible D match to TRBD1 (5 bases). The CDR3 runs to 16 residues. Germline V gene data show CDR1 as MNHEY and CDR2 as SVGAGI. Trimming stripped 4 bases from V and 9 bases from J, with 19 bases between. CDR3 loop: CASSFTATASSSPLHF. CDR3 nucleotides: TGTGCCAGCAGTTTCACCGCGACAGCCTCAAGTTCACCCCTCCACTTT.

The chain links TRBV6-5 to TRBJ1-5, with D tentatively TRBD1 (6 bases). Trimming cost V 6 bases and J 2 bases, with 17 bases left between them. The CDR3 is made up of 16 amino acids. Germline V gene sequence: CDR1 MNHEY, CDR2 SVGAGI. Here the CDR3 DNA reads TGTGCCAGCAGCTACAGGGCGGAGGCAGGCAATCAGCCCCAGCATTTT. This codes for CASSYRAEAGNQPQHF.